This passage covers 4 T cell receptor beta chains from one sample sequenced in a study of human T cells and chemical hapten exposure. Time point described: patch test 3, about 24 weeks after DPC sensitization. The treatment here: therapeutic diphenylcyclopropenone sensitization with weekly scalp DPC. TCRdb reanalysed the RACE reads using MiXCR and keeps one entry per CDR3 protein. The sample carries about 160,000 distinct CDR3 sequences, roughly a quarter recorded once. The source was whole blood, collected in connection with sensitization to the hapten diphenylcyclopropenone (DPC). The receptors shown here come from a woman between 18 and 29 years old with alopecia areata. Some clones in this sample may be carry-over from other donors' samples.

The rearrangement joins TRBV7-6 to TRBJ2-3; possible D gene TRBD2, 6 bases. The CDR3 has 16 amino acids. The germline V and J ends were trimmed by 3 bases and 4 bases, with 17 bases remaining between them. Germline CDR1 is SGHVS and CDR2 is FNYEAQ. Written as DNA, the CDR3 is TGTGCCAGCAGCTTTGGCGGGGAATGGTTGGCAGATACGCAGTATTTT. Protein product: CASSFGGEWLADTQYF.

This clonotype has only a few counts. The chain combines TRBV9 with TRBJ1-1; D gene unclear. There are 15 residues in the CDR3. V gave up 1 base and J gave up 1 base, with 11 bases separating them. The germline gives CDR1 SGDLS, CDR2 YYNGEE. In nucleotides, the CDR3 is TGTGCCAGCAGCGTAACACCCGGACCGAACACTGAAGCTTTCTTT. The encoded protein is CASSVTPGPNTEAFF.

The chain employs TRBV7-8 and TRBJ1-3, with TRBD1 identical over 7 bases. CDR1 is SGHVS, CDR2 FQNEAQ, per germline. V lost 5 bases to trimming and J lost 0 bases; unmatched junction nucleotides: 10. This CDR3 is built from 17 residues. The chain's CDR3 is CASSRNRGISSGNTIYF. CDR3 in DNA: TGTGCCAGCAGCCGAAACAGGGGAATTAGCTCTGGAAACACCATATATTTT.

This clonotype was observed at least ten times. The genes are TRBV5-1 and TRBJ2-1, with D possibly being TRBD1 or TRBD2 (7 bases each). The CDR3 contains 16 residues. Germline lookup yields CDR1 SGHRS and CDR2 YFSETQ. V was clipped by 1 base and J by 5 bases, with 16 bases between them. This CDR3 reads CASSLPRQGGDNEQFF. CDR3 nucleotides: TGCGCCAGCAGCTTGCCTAGACAGGGAGGGGACAATGAGCAGTTCTTC.